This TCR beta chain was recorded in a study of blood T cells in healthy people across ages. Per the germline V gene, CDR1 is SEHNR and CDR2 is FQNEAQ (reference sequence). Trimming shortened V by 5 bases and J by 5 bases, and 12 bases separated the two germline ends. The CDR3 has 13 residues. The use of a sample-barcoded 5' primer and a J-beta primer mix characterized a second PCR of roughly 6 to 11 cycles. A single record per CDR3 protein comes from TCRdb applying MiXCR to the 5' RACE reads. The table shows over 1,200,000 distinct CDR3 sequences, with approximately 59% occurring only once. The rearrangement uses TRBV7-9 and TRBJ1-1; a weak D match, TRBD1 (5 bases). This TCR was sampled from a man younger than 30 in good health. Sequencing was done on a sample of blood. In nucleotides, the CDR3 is TGTGCCAGCAGCCGTAGCAGGGAGACTGAAGCTTTCTTT. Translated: CASSRSRETEAFF.